This TCR beta chain appears in the sequencing data of a study of shared clonotypes between healthy human individuals. Across the whole study: The study used three CD4 naive, three CD4 memory, two CD8 naive and one CD8 memory plate per donor.

Here immunoSEQ multiplex PCR was the method, and the copy in TCRdb shows in-frame clones only, minus some. Counted here are hundreds of thousands of clones, more than 85% occurring once; the ten biggest clones make up 20% to 30%. V shed 5 bases, J shed 4 bases, and the junction held 5 bases outside the gene matches. There are 14 residues in the CDR3. Germline CDR1 is MNHEY and CDR2 is SMNVEV (reference sequence). CD8 cells regarded as naive lacked CD45RO, were positively chosen for CCR7, and omitted terminally differentiated effector memory CD45RA+ cells. This sequence was found in a man between 25 and 39 years old in good health. The specimen was naive CD8+ T cells sorted from blood. V gene TRBV27 combines with J gene TRBJ2-1, with 7 bases fitting TRBD1. CDR3 bases: TGTGCCAGCAGTCTCGGGACAGAATACAATGAGCAGTTCTTC. Its protein product is CASSLGTEYNEQFF.